The sample holds one count of the clone carrying this TCR beta chain. As yet, its antigen is unknown. The sample is drawn from a study of CD8+ T cells in alopecia areata. Study-wide results and limits: It was observed that many expanded lesional clones persisted in scalp and blood during tofacitinib. For baseline CD8+ expansion, any link to response stays uncertain with one nonresponder. Lesional scalp, notably in alopecia totalis/universalis, had clonality above that of normal scalp.

Sequencing used cDNA as its template, made by extracting RNA and reverse transcribing it. TCRdb's copy holds only in-frame clones and misses some; the assay was immunoSEQ multiplex PCR. Here the sample spans over 150,000 clones, 50% to 60% being singletons. Regarding treatment: oral pan-JAK inhibitor, 5-10 mg twice daily. Germline V gene lookup returns CDR1 SGHAT and CDR2 FQNNGV. The CDR3 spans 14 residues. V was trimmed by 5 bases and J by 6 bases, leaving 13 bases between them. The receptor comes from a human donor with alopecia areata. V gene TRBV11-2 combines with J gene TRBJ2-2; D is unresolved. The sample consisted of CD4+ T cells sorted from blood, taken at week 4, from a patient treated with tofacitinib. CDR3 amino acids: CASSTPRVPGELFF. CDR3 in DNA: TGTGCCAGCAGCACCCCTCGCGTCCCCGGGGAGCTGTTTTTT.